These 7 T cell receptor beta chains share one sample of origin, sequenced in a study of CD8 T cells in ankylosing spondylitis. General study points: The study identified a TCR beta motif of roughly eight highly homologous variants that appeared characteristic of ankylosing spondylitis blood.

From the 5' RACE reads, TCRdb called clonotypes with MiXCR, one entry per CDR3 protein. This sample has more than 400,000 distinct CDR3 sequences; roughly 5.2% occur once, and the top ten carry roughly 3.2%. Their antigen targets remain unknown. The material sequenced was blood, either unsorted or a sorted T cell fraction (not recorded which). These receptor sequences come from a male donor with ankylosing spondylitis.

This clonotype was counted a few times. This rearrangement joins TRBV2 to TRBJ2-1; D is unresolved. The germline V and J ends were trimmed by 5 bases and 3 bases, with 8 bases remaining between them. The germline gives CDR1 SNHLY, CDR2 FYNNEI. The CDR3 runs to 13 residues. The DNA for the CDR3 is TGTGCCAGCAGTCCTTTAAACTACAATGAGCAGTTCTTC. It specifies CASSPLNYNEQFF.

This clonotype was recorded at least ten times. This chain's CDR3 is CASSYGQAGELFF. The CDR3 nucleotides read TGTGCCAGCAGTTACGGACAGGCCGGGGAGCTGTTTTTT. V and J are TRBV6-2 or TRBV6-3 and TRBJ2-2; 7 nucleotides line up with TRBD1. With V trimmed by 2 bases and J by 6 bases, 0 bases remained unmatched. CDR3 size: 13 residues. CDR1 MNHEY and CDR2 SVGEGT come from the germline V gene.

This clonotype appeared many times. The gene calls are TRBV9 and TRBJ1-6; D unclear. V lost 0 bases and J 9 bases, leaving 16 bases between the germline ends. The length of the CDR3 is 16 residues. CDR1 is SGDLS and CDR2 is YYNGEE in the germline V gene. CDR3 in amino acids: CASSVGSLKWGSPLHF. CDR3 bases: TGTGCCAGCAGCGTAGGTTCCCTCAAATGGGGTTCACCCCTCCACTTT.

This clonotype showed up many times. This CDR3 is CASSRDRPDTQYF. DNA for the CDR3: TGCGCCAGCAGCAGGGACAGGCCAGATACGCAGTATTTT. The J gene is TRBJ2-3, the V gene TRBV5-1, with 8 nucleotides matching TRBD1. V shed 4 bases and J 4 bases; nucleotides not matched to a gene: 2. This CDR3 has 13 amino acids. Germline V gives CDR1 SGHRS, CDR2 YFSETQ.

The table lists this clonotype with many counts. The rearrangement joins TRBV15 to TRBJ1-1; 7 bases match TRBD1. V lost 0 bases and J lost 11; bases outside the gene matches: 15. Germline V gene data show CDR1 as LNHNV and CDR2 as YYDKDF (reference sequence). This CDR3 spans 16 amino acids. The DNA for the CDR3 is TGTGCCACCAGCAGAGAAAGGGGGCGGCACACACTGAAGGCTTTCTTT. It yields the protein CATSRERGRHTLKAFF.

This clonotype was observed at least ten times. The CDR3 region is CASSPPLGSRTDTQYF. In nucleotides, the CDR3 is TGTGCCAGCTCACCACCACTCGGGAGTCGAACAGATACGCAGTATTTT. J is TRBJ2-3 and V is TRBV18; D perhaps matches TRBD2 (6 bases). The CDR3 has 16 residues. Germline CDR1 reads KGHSH; CDR2 reads LQKENI. The ends were cut back, 0 bases at V and 3 bases at J, with 13 bases in the middle. The variable domain in full, completed from reference TRBV18 and TRBJ2-3, reads NAGVMQNPRHLVRRRGQEARLRCSPMKGHSHVYWYRQLPEEGLKFMVYLQKENIIDESGMPKERFSAEFPKEGPSILRIQQVVRGDSAAYFCASSPPLGSRTDTQYFGPGTRLTVL.

This clonotype was detected ten times or more. This chain uses TRBV4-2 with TRBJ1-2, with 7 bases lining up with TRBD1. There are 15 residues in the CDR3. Germline CDR1 and CDR2: LGHNA and YNFKEQ. V gave up 3 bases and J gave up 3 bases; unmatched junction bases: 7. Here the CDR3 DNA reads TGTGCCAGCAGCCAGGGATCCACAGGGGACTATGGCTACACCTTC. Protein: CASSQGSTGDYGYTF.